The 18 T cell receptor beta chains below were found in one sample sequenced in a study of cytomegalovirus exposure and HLA in healthy donors. Generated by immunoSEQ multiplex PCR, the TCRdb table keeps only in-frame clones and is missing some. The table shows about 330,000 clones, with 86% occurring only once. Sequencing used PBMCs. These receptors were obtained from a woman under 30 in good health and CMV-seronegative.

The chain links TRBV5-1 to TRBJ2-7; D call uncertain. V lost 0 bases and J 2 bases, leaving 6 bases between the germline ends. The CDR3 covers 13 residues. Germline V gene lookup returns CDR1 SGHRS and CDR2 YFSETQ. CDR3 amino acids: CASSLVAPYEQYF. CDR3 in DNA: TGCGCCAGCAGCTTGGTGGCCCCCTACGAGCAGTACTTC. Looking up the rest from reference TRBV5-1 and TRBJ2-7 gives the full variable domain: KAGVTQTPRYLIKTRGQQVTLSCSPISGHRSVSWYQQTPGQGLQFLFEYFSETQRNKGNFPGRFSGRQFSNSRSEMNVSTLELGDSALYLCASSLVAPYEQYFGPGTRLTVT.

The chain recombines TRBV2 with TRBJ1-5; tentative D call: TRBD1 (6 bases). Trimming took 6 bases from V and 7 from J, leaving 16 bases between them. Germline V gene sequence: CDR1 SNHLY, CDR2 FYNNEI. The CDR3 is 14 residues long. CDR3 sequence (DNA): TGTGCCAGCAGGGCCGGGACAATAGGCCAGCCCCAGCATTTT. Encoded protein: CASRAGTIGQPQHF.

This chain joins TRBV7-2 and TRBJ2-7, with 7 bases fitting TRBD1. Trimming took 5 bases from V and 13 from J; bases not matched to a gene: 14. This CDR3 has 13 amino acids. CDR1 is SGHTA and CDR2 is FQGNSA in the germline V gene. The CDR3: CASSPRQGAILYF. The CDR3 DNA follows: TGTGCCAGCAGCCCCCGACAGGGAGCCATCCTTTACTTC.

The genes are TRBV7-2 and TRBJ2-2; D might be TRBD2 (5 bases). CDR3 size: 15 residues. Looked up from germline, CDR1 is SGHTA and CDR2 is FQGNSA. V was clipped by 4 bases and J by 4 bases, with 13 bases between them. Here the CDR3 reads CASSSTPRGTGELFF. The CDR3 nucleotides read TGTGCCAGCAGCTCGACTCCCCGGGGCACCGGGGAGCTGTTTTTT.

V usage is TRBV5-1 and J usage is TRBJ2-7, with 8 positions matching TRBD2. The CDR3 loop spans 14 amino acids. V lost 4 bases and J lost 5; bases outside the gene matches: 8. In germline, CDR1 is SGHRS, CDR2 YFSETQ. The CDR3, as DNA: TGCGCCAGCAGCCTGACTAGCGAGAAGGACGAGCAGTACTTC. Translating it yields CASSLTSEKDEQYF.

The V gene is TRBV11-2, the J gene TRBJ2-7; 11 bases map to TRBD1. CDR3 length: 16 amino acids. Germline CDR1 SGHAT, CDR2 FQNNGV. Losses at the gene ends were 4 bases for V and 5 bases for J; bases not matched to a gene: 10. The CDR3 is CASSSSRDRGMHEQYF. DNA for the CDR3: TGTGCCAGCAGCTCTAGTAGGGACAGGGGGATGCACGAGCAGTACTTC.

This chain links TRBV7-9 with TRBJ1-1; 8 bases map to TRBD1. Germline CDR1 is SEHNR and CDR2 is FQNEAQ (reference sequence). J lost 0 bases, V lost 6 bases, and 6 bases had no gene match. The CDR3 sequence is 15 residues long. The CDR3 protein is CASRARTGMNTEAFF. For the CDR3, the DNA is TGTGCCAGCAGGGCCCGGACAGGGATGAACACTGAAGCTTTCTTT.

This chain connects TRBV4-2 to TRBJ2-5, with D maybe TRBD2 (6 bases). V lost 0 bases to trimming and J lost 7 bases, with 12 bases between them. The CDR3 is 14 residues long. CDR1 is LGHNA and CDR2 is YNFKEQ in the germline V gene. Here the CDR3 reads CASSQEDWRGTQYF. The CDR3 DNA reads TGTGCCAGCAGCCAAGAGGACTGGAGGGGGACCCAGTACTTC.

This clone was detected once. Within the sample, other DNA sequences also encode this same CDR3. V and J are TRBV5-1 and TRBJ2-7, with TRBD1 identical over 7 bases. This CDR3 has 14 residues. Germline values: CDR1 SGHRS, CDR2 YFSETQ. The V gene end was trimmed by 4 bases and the J gene end by 4 bases; junction bases not matched to a gene: 8. The CDR3, as DNA: TGCGCCAGCAGCCCAGGACAGGTCGGATACGAGCAGTACTTC. Translating gives CASSPGQVGYEQYF. The full variable domain, in which reference TRBV5-1 and TRBJ2-7 provide the parts outside the CDR3, is KAGVTQTPRYLIKTRGQQVTLSCSPISGHRSVSWYQQTPGQGLQFLFEYFSETQRNKGNFPGRFSGRQFSNSRSEMNVSTLELGDSALYLCASSPGQVGYEQYFGPGTRLTVT.

V usage is TRBV7-2 and J usage is TRBJ2-4; TRBD2 matches at 7 bases. Trimming cost V 5 bases and J 5 bases; bases outside gene matches: 12. Germline V lookup: CDR1 SGHTA, CDR2 FQGNSA. There are 16 residues in the CDR3. The CDR3 DNA sequence: TGTGCCAGCAGCCCAGATGGAGGGGAGGGACAAAACATTCAGTACTTC. It yields the protein CASSPDGGEGQNIQYF. Full variable domain (rest looked up from reference TRBV7-2 and TRBJ2-4): GAGVSQSPSNKVTEKGKDVELRCDPISGHTALYWYRQSLGQGLEFLIYFQGNSAPDKSGLPSDRFSAERTGGSVSTLTIQRTQQEDSAVYLCASSPDGGEGQNIQYFGAGTRLSVL.

V and J are TRBV11-3 and TRBJ2-2; the match to TRBD2 covers 7 bases. The V gene end was trimmed by 5 bases and the J gene end by 7 bases; junction bases not matched to a gene: 13. This CDR3 spans 16 amino acids. The V gene's germline CDR1 is SGHNT and CDR2 YENEEA. This CDR3 reads CASSHLAEPLGGELFF. As DNA, the CDR3 is TGTGCCAGCAGCCATCTAGCGGAGCCCCTCGGCGGGGAGCTGTTTTTT.

This clone was seen only once. This rearrangement joins TRBV29-1 to TRBJ2-4; 10 bases are a match to TRBD1. There are 12 residues in the CDR3. Germline trimming cut 8 bases from V and 8 bases from J; bases unmatched to any gene: 6. Germline loops: CDR1 SQVTM, CDR2 ANQGSEA. CDR3 DNA sequence: TGCAGCTTCGGACAGGGGGAGGACATTCAGTACTTC. Amino acids: CSFGQGEDIQYF.

This clone was found a few times. The V call is TRBV11-2, the J call TRBJ2-7, with 7 nucleotides matching TRBD2. J was trimmed by 4 bases and V by 4 bases; bases with no gene match: 10. CDR1 is SGHAT and CDR2 is FQNNGV in the germline V gene. The CDR3 consists of 15 residues. The CDR3 nucleotides read TGTGCCAGCAGCTCCCTAAAGGGGAGGGGTTACGAGCAGTACTTC. Protein product: CASSSLKGRGYEQYF.

The V and J genes are TRBV28 and TRBJ2-1; the D gene is possibly TRBD2 (7 bases). This CDR3 has 16 amino acids. Germline CDR1 MDHEN, CDR2 SYDVKM. V was trimmed by 1 base and J by 0 bases, leaving 10 bases between them. In nucleotides, the CDR3 is TGTGCCAGCAGTTTATTTGCGGGGGCCTCCTACAATGAGCAGTTCTTC. Amino acids: CASSLFAGASYNEQFF. Variable domain in full (rest from reference TRBV28 and TRBJ2-1): DVKVTQSSRYLVKRTGEKVFLECVQDMDHENMFWYRQDPGLGLRLIYFSYDVKMKEKGDIPEGYSVSREKKERFSLILESASTNQTSMYLCASSLFAGASYNEQFFGPGTRLTVL.

The V and J genes are TRBV7-9 and TRBJ2-7, with D possibly being TRBD1 (5 bases). Trimming cost V 5 bases and J 10 bases, with 24 bases left between them. The CDR3 extends over 15 amino acids. The germline V gene encodes CDR1 SEHNR and CDR2 FQNEAQ (reference sequence). Here the CDR3 DNA reads TGTGCCAGCAGCCAGGGCCTGGAAGCCCCGTATGAACAGTACTTC. Translating it yields CASSQGLEAPYEQYF.

The V and J genes are TRBV13 and TRBJ2-2, with D perhaps TRBD2 (5 bases). The CDR3 spans 15 residues. V was cut by 5 bases and J by 1 base, with 11 bases left in between. CDR1 is PRHDT and CDR2 is FYEKMQ in the germline V gene (reference sequence). The CDR3 DNA follows: TGTGCCAGCAGCGCCGGGATGCGGAACACCGGGGAGCTGTTTTTT. It specifies CASSAGMRNTGELFF.

The CDR3 reads CASSLDRGEAFF. Written as DNA, the CDR3 is TGTGCCAGCAGTCTTGACAGGGGCGAAGCTTTCTTT. This rearrangement joins TRBV28 to TRBJ1-1, with 8 nucleotides matching TRBD1. Germline trimming cut 5 bases from V and 8 bases from J; bases unmatched to any gene: 4. The CDR3 sequence is 12 residues long. Germline values: CDR1 MDHEN, CDR2 SYDVKM.

The genes are TRBV29-1 and TRBJ2-5; TRBD1 matches 9 bases. The germline V gene has CDR1 SQVTM and CDR2 ANQGSEA. V lost 7 bases, J lost 4 bases, and 7 bases stayed unmatched. The CDR3 loop spans 13 amino acids. DNA of the CDR3: TGCAGCGCCGTTACAGGGGGCAGAGAGACCCAGTACTTC. Translation: CSAVTGGRETQYF.